The clone carrying this TCR beta chain was seen many times. Its specificity is not known. This sample stems from a study of neurological immune-mediated disorders. Study-wide findings and caveats: Falling below healthy controls, multiple sclerosis showed the least TCR clonal expansion, while HTLV-1-associated myelopathy showed the most.

Trimming pared 0 bases from V and 1 base from J, leaving 7 bases between. The CDR3 is 15 residues long. Germline V CDR1 and CDR2: SGHRS, YFSETQ. Preparation of the unsorted libraries drew on 2 million PBMCs stored at -80 C. Every sequencing run produced over 160 million TCR-beta sequences that came from 15-18 subjects. MiXCR, run by TCRdb on the 5' RACE reads, gives a single entry per CDR3 protein. This sample yields tens of thousands of distinct CDR3 sequences, of which about 9.3% are seen a single time; roughly 7% belongs to the top ten. This receptor was identified in a woman under 40 with HTLV-1-associated myelopathy (HAM/TSP). The V call is TRBV5-1, the J call TRBJ2-2; TRBD2 might be the D (5 bases). What was sequenced was PBMCs. The CDR3 here is CASSLDGLNTGELFF. The CDR3 DNA reads as TGCGCCAGCAGCTTGGACGGACTGAACACCGGGGAGCTGTTTTTT.